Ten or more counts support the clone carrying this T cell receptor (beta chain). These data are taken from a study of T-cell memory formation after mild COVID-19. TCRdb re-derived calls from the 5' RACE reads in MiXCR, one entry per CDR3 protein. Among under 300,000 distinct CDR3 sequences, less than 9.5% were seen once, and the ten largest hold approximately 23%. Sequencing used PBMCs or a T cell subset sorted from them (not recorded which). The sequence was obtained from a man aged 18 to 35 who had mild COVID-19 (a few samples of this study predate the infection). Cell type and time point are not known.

CDR3 in DNA: TGTGCCAGCAGCCCGCGACAGGGTAGGGAGGAGACCCAGTACTTC. Encoded protein: CASSPRQGREETQYF. The chain is built from TRBV7-2 and TRBJ2-5, with TRBD1 matching 7 bases. CDR1 is SGHTA, CDR2 FQGNSA, per germline. Trimming cost V 5 bases and J 5 bases; bases outside gene matches: 11. The CDR3 sequence is 15 residues long.